The present T cell receptor (beta chain) was sequenced within a study of blood T cells in healthy people across ages. Whole-study context: There was about one barcoded beta molecule captured by template switching per two T cells. Broader study findings: The study found more naive CD4+ cells and higher diversity in long-lived than aged donors.

Primed by a sample-barcoded 5' primer and a J-beta primer mix, a second PCR proceeded for about 6 to 11 cycles. Every cDNA molecule carried a tag from a template-switch adaptor bearing 12 random nucleotides. Individual samples furnished no less than 3 million CDR3-containing paired-end reads apiece. TCRdb reprocessed the 5' RACE reads with MiXCR, giving one entry per CDR3 protein. The table has 550,000 to 800,000 distinct CDR3 sequences, roughly 30% seen once. This clonotype was found a few times. Its antigen is currently unknown. V gave up 6 bases and J gave up 1 base, with 13 bases separating them. Germline CDR1 reads MDHEN; CDR2 reads SYDVKM. The CDR3 contains 15 residues.

Material: blood. The J gene is TRBJ1-3, the V gene TRBV28; D perhaps matches TRBD1 (6 bases). This clonotype was obtained from a woman aged 80 or over in good health. CDR3: CASRTYRVSGNTIYF. As DNA, the CDR3 is TGTGCCAGCAGAACTTACAGGGTTTCTGGAAACACCATATATTTT.